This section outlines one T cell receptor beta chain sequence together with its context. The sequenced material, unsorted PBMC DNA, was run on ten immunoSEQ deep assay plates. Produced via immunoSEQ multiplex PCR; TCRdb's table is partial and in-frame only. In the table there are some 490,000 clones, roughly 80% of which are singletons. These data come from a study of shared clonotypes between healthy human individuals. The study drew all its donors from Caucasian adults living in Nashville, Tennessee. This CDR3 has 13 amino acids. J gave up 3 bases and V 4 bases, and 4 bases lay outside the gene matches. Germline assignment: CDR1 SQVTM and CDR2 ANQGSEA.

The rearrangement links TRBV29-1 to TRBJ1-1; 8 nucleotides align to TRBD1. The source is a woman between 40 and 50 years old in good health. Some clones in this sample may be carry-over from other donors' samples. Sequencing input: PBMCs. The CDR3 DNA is TGCAGCGTTGGCAGGGGGCCGGACACTGAAGCTTTCTTT. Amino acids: CSVGRGPDTEAFF. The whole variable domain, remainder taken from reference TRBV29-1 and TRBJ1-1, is SAVISQKPSRDICQRGTSLTIQCQVDSQVTMMFWYRQQPGQSLTLIATANQGSEATYESGFVIDKFPISRPNLTFSTLTVSNMSPEDSSIYLCSVGRGPDTEAFFGQGTRLTVV.